This entry lists 8 T cell receptor beta chains sequenced from one sample in a study of control samples from healthy donors and cancer patients. Sequencing was performed with immunoSEQ multiplex PCR; in TCRdb, only in-frame clones are kept and a portion is missing. In the table there are about 82,000 clones, 94% of which are singletons. The specimen sequenced was blood. Receptor source: a woman younger than 30 in good health.

This rearrangement joins TRBV4-2 to TRBJ2-2; 12 bases are shared with TRBD2. The CDR3 has 18 amino acids. The V and J ends lost 4 bases and 4 bases, in that order; junction bases with no gene match: 10. The germline V gene encodes CDR1 LGHNA and CDR2 YNFKEQ. CDR3 amino acids: CASSPDRLGLAGTGELFF. The CDR3 region has the DNA TGTGCCAGCAGCCCCGACAGATTGGGACTAGCGGGCACCGGGGAGCTGTTTTTT.

This chain's CDR3 is CASSLQGVYGYTF. As DNA, the CDR3 is TGTGCCAGCAGTTTACAGGGGGTCTATGGCTACACCTTC. This sequence joins TRBV28 and TRBJ1-2; TRBD1 matches 7 bases. In germline, CDR1 is MDHEN, CDR2 SYDVKM. The CDR3 length is 13 residues. Losses at the gene ends were 2 bases for V and 4 bases for J; bases not matched to a gene: 1.

This chain links TRBV5-4 with TRBJ2-7; TRBD1 might be the D (6 bases). Germline loops: CDR1 SGHNT, CDR2 YYREEE (reference sequence). CDR3 length equals 15 residues. V was trimmed by 4 bases and J by 0 bases, leaving 14 bases between them. The CDR3 sequence: CASSVEGQYSYEQYF. CDR3 DNA: TGTGCCAGCAGCGTGGAAGGACAGTACTCCTACGAGCAGTACTTC.

This chain links TRBV27 with TRBJ1-1, with TRBD1 identical over 7 bases. The CDR3 runs to 14 residues. The V and J ends lost 2 bases and 6 bases, in that order; junction bases with no gene match: 6. Looked up from germline, CDR1 is MNHEY and CDR2 is SMNVEV (reference sequence). The CDR3: CASSLRDSSPEAFF. The CDR3 DNA is TGTGCCAGCAGTTTACGGGACAGCTCCCCTGAAGCTTTCTTT.

The V and J genes are TRBV15 and TRBJ2-3; D gene unclear. CDR1 and CDR2 (germline): LNHNV, YYDKDF (reference sequence). This CDR3 is 16 amino acids long. V gave up 3 bases and J gave up 0 bases, with 13 bases separating them. CDR3 loop: CATSSPLGRSTDTQYF. CDR3 nucleotides: TGTGCCACCAGCAGCCCCCTGGGCCGGAGCACAGATACGCAGTATTTT. The full variable domain, its missing parts supplied by reference TRBV15 and TRBJ2-3, is DAMVIQNPRYQVTQFGKPVTLSCSQTLNHNVMYWYQQKSSQAPKLLFHYYDKDFNNEADTPDNFQSRRPNTSFCFLDIRSPGLGDTAMYLCATSSPLGRSTDTQYFGPGTRLTVL.

This chain uses TRBV7-3 with TRBJ2-1, with 7 bases matching TRBD2. This CDR3 contains 15 residues. V shed 5 bases, J shed 8 bases, and the junction held 12 bases outside the gene matches. Germline loops: CDR1 SGHTA, CDR2 FQGTGA. The CDR3 reads CASSHGAGAGDEQFF. The CDR3 nucleotides are TGTGCCAGCAGCCACGGGGCGGGAGCTGGCGATGAGCAGTTCTTC.

The rearrangement joins TRBV7-2 to TRBJ1-1; D unresolved. This CDR3 has 14 amino acids. Germline V gene data show CDR1 as SGHTA and CDR2 as FQGNSA. Trimming took off 6 bases at V and 1 base at J, with 12 bases between the two ends. The CDR3 DNA reads as TGTGCCAGCAGGCAATACGCTGGGAACACTGAAGCTTTCTTT. Protein product: CASRQYAGNTEAFF.

About this clone itself: At the DNA level, this CDR3 is encoded by other sequences in the same sample as well. V usage is TRBV7-9 and J usage is TRBJ1-5; perhaps TRBD1 as D (5 bases). The CDR3 extends over 15 amino acids. Germline V CDR1 and CDR2: SEHNR, FQNEAQ (reference sequence). Deletions cut 1 base from V and 5 bases from J, with 12 bases between. Written as DNA, the CDR3 is TGTGCCAGCAGCTTAGTCGCGGGGGGGGATCAGCCCCAGCATTTT. This translates into CASSLVAGGDQPQHF. Using reference TRBV7-9 and TRBJ1-5 for the parts outside the CDR3, the full variable domain is DTGVSQNPRHKITKRGQNVTFRCDPISEHNRLYWYRQTLGQGPEFLTYFQNEAQLEKSRLLSDRFSAERPKGSFSTLEIQRTEQGDSAMYLCASSLVAGGDQPQHFGDGTRLSIL.